This TCR beta chain was profiled in a study of T cell responses to AZD1222 COVID-19 vaccine. Study-wide findings and caveats: Just a handful of people given AZD1222 tested seropositive at baseline. White British people made up most donors, females outnumbered males, and clonal diversity was possibly underestimated. In all cases, repertoires were sampled only after the peak T cell response.

CDR1 and CDR2 (germline): WNHNN, SYGVQD (reference sequence). The CDR3 runs 19 residues. J lost 2 bases, V lost 1 base, and 8 bases had no gene match. This table comes from immunoSEQ multiplex PCR, and its TCRdb copy is limited to in-frame clones, with some not included. The sample contains 65,000 to 95,000 clones, about 91% of which appear only once. The count of this clone is one. Its antigen is currently unknown. This sequence joins TRBV10-1 and TRBJ2-1; 13 nucleotides match TRBD2. The clonotype was recovered from an adult in good health. The input for sequencing was peripheral blood, taken on day 0 of MenACWY control vaccination. The CDR3 sequence is CASSEFPGLAGATYNEQFF. The DNA for the CDR3 is TGCGCCAGCAGTGAGTTCCCCGGACTAGCGGGAGCCACCTACAATGAGCAGTTCTTC.